This T cell receptor (beta chain) emerged from a study of blood T cell repertoires in COVID-19. Across the study: The study drew acute and convalescent COVID-19 samples from the United States, Italy and Spain. T cells, B-cell-depleted T cells, or PBMCs provided the cDNA or gDNA that served as material.

The authors' processing: Using reference gene primer amplification, nucleated cell counts were estimated. Produced via immunoSEQ multiplex PCR; TCRdb's table is partial and in-frame only. V and J calls plus clone size are reproduced from that table; the DNA served to infer D and trimming. The sample lists about 97,000 clones, around 90% occurring once. The CDR3 consists of 12 residues. Germline CDR1 and CDR2: KGHDR and SFDVKD. V shed 6 bases and J 10 bases; nucleotides not matched to a gene: 1. Material: peripheral blood. The J gene is TRBJ2-1, the V gene TRBV24-1; 11 bases line up with TRBD1. The clonotype comes from a man in his fifties or sixties with active COVID-19. The CDR3 DNA reads as TGTGCCACCAGTAGGACAGGGGGCGAGCAGTTCTTC. Translating it yields CATSRTGGEQFF.